This T cell receptor (beta chain) was sequenced during a study of neurological immune-mediated disorders. For this clonotype: Antigen unknown.

CDR1 and CDR2 from the germline V gene are LNHDA and SQIVND (reference sequence). Trimming shortened V by 6 bases and J by 4 bases, and 19 bases separated the two germline ends. The CDR3 has 16 residues. Among the participants, healthy controls were blood bank volunteers in Maryland, USA. General study points: The level of TCR clonal expansion was highest in patients with HTLV-1-associated myelopathy and lowest in multiple sclerosis, where it fell below the level seen in healthy controls. There were no CDR3 amino acid sequences shared by expanded clones across subjects, a result suggesting private repertoires in all groups.

From 15-18 subjects, over 180 million TCR-beta sequences were obtained in each sequencing run. Each CDR3 protein gets one entry after TCRdb re-called the 5' RACE reads with MiXCR. The sample comprises roughly 76,000 distinct CDR3 sequences, over 12% of which are singletons, and 6.8% rests with the top ten. The source of this sequence is a woman aged 45-60 years in good health. The rearrangement uses TRBV19 and TRBJ2-1, with a possible D match to TRBD2 (6 bases). Material: PBMCs. The DNA of the CDR3 is TGTGCCAGTAGCTCCCAGCGAGGTAGCGGTTACAATGAGCAGTTCTTC. The encoded protein is CASSSQRGSGYNEQFF. The full variable domain, completed using reference TRBV19 and TRBJ2-1, is DGGITQSPKYLFRKEGQNVTLSCEQNLNHDAMYWYRQDPGQGLRLIYYSQIVNDFQKGDIAEGYSVSREKKESFPLTVTSAQKNPTAFYLCASSSQRGSGYNEQFFGPGTRLTVL.